Each of the 24 T cell receptor beta chains below was sequenced from the same sample in a study of identical twins. TCRdb reanalysed the 5' RACE reads using MiXCR and keeps one entry per CDR3 protein. The table includes approximately 550,000 distinct CDR3 sequences, about a fifth detected once. The sample was also reused in another study, on yellow fever vaccine responses in identical twins.

Material: CD4+ T cells sorted from blood. The origin of the receptors is a woman aged 18-29 years in good health.

A few counts support this clonotype. The V gene is TRBV27, the J gene TRBJ1-2; D is undetermined. V was pared by 4 bases and J by 8 bases, with 11 bases between. The germline gives CDR1 MNHEY, CDR2 SMNVEV (reference sequence). There are 12 residues in the CDR3. CDR3 region: CASSSPGSGYTF. The CDR3 DNA reads TGTGCCAGCAGTTCCCCGGGGAGCGGCTACACCTTC.

This clonotype came up a few times. The chain joins TRBV6-1 to TRBJ2-7; D is possibly TRBD2 (6 bases). Germline V gene lookup returns CDR1 MNHNS and CDR2 SASEGT. V was clipped by 8 bases and J by 4 bases, with 12 bases between them. The CDR3 extends over 12 amino acids. The DNA of the CDR3 is TGTGCCAGCGGGCGGGGTCAATACGAGCAGTACTTC. Residues: CASGRGQYEQYF.

This clonotype occurred a few times. CDR3 DNA: TGTGCCAGCAGCCAATACGTAGGGGGCGCATCCGGGGAGCTGTTTTTT. Its protein product is CASSQYVGGASGELFF. V gene TRBV3-1 combines with J gene TRBJ2-2, with 7 bases identical to TRBD1. Per germline, CDR1 LGHDT and CDR2 YNNKEL (reference sequence). V dropped 2 bases and J dropped 6; count of bases not matched to a gene: 9. The CDR3 is made up of 16 amino acids.

V is TRBV5-1 and J is TRBJ1-1; the D gene is possibly TRBD1 (5 bases). The CDR3 covers 15 residues. Germline loops: CDR1 SGHRS, CDR2 YFSETQ. The V and J ends lost 3 bases and 0 bases respectively, with 12 bases between them. In DNA, the CDR3 is TGCGCCAGCAGCTCAGCGGGGGGGGTGAACACTGAAGCTTTCTTT. Its translation is CASSSAGGVNTEAFF.

This clonotype was detected a few times. The rearrangement uses TRBV20-1 and TRBJ2-7, with D uncertain. Germline lookup yields CDR1 DFQATT and CDR2 SNEGSKA (reference sequence). CDR3 length: 14 amino acids. Trimming removed 6 bases from V and 2 bases from J, with 17 bases in between. The CDR3 spells CSAPSPSDPYEQYV. The CDR3 bases are TGCAGTGCCCCGTCACCCTCAGACCCCTACGAGCAGTACGTC.

This rearrangement joins TRBV5-1 to TRBJ2-3; D not certain. The germline CDR1 and CDR2 sequences are SGHRS and YFSETQ. The germline V and J ends were trimmed by 2 bases and 0 bases, with 10 bases remaining between them. The CDR3 has 15 amino acids. The CDR3 nucleotides are TGCGCCAGCAGCTTCCGGACGGCGAGCACAGATACGCAGTATTTT. Its translation: CASSFRTASTDTQYF.

This clonotype appeared a few times. The chain joins TRBV2 to TRBJ2-1; D call uncertain. Germline V lookup: CDR1 SNHLY, CDR2 FYNNEI. V dropped 6 bases and J dropped 7 bases, with 4 bases sitting between them. The CDR3 extends over 10 amino acids. The CDR3 DNA reads TGTGCCAGCAGGGTTAATGAGCAGTTCTTC. It translates to CASRVNEQFF.

This clonotype turned up a few times. The V and J genes are TRBV7-3 and TRBJ2-3, with a tentative D call TRBD1 (5 bases). V was pared by 1 base and J by 7 bases, with 9 bases between. This CDR3 spans 13 amino acids. CDR1 SGHTA and CDR2 FQGTGA come from the germline V gene. CDR3 loop: CASSLSPDNTQYF. CDR3 coding DNA: TGTGCCAGCAGCTTAAGCCCGGACAATACGCAGTATTTT.

The chain is built from TRBV19 and TRBJ2-7; TRBD1 aligns across 9 bases. The CDR3 runs 16 residues. The V gene end was trimmed by 5 bases and the J gene end by 4 bases; junction bases not matched to a gene: 12. CDR1 LNHDA and CDR2 SQIVND come from the germline V gene (reference sequence). CDR3 sequence (DNA): TGTGCCAGTAGTGGGACAGGGTCCCCTTGGGGTTACGAGCAGTACTTC. Its translation is CASSGTGSPWGYEQYF. Filled out from reference TRBV19 and TRBJ2-7, the complete variable domain reads DGGITQSPKYLFRKEGQNVTLSCEQNLNHDAMYWYRQDPGQGLRLIYYSQIVNDFQKGDIAEGYSVSREKKESFPLTVTSAQKNPTAFYLCASSGTGSPWGYEQYFGPGTRLTVT.

J is TRBJ2-5 and V is TRBV7-9; TRBD2 matches 14 bases. The CDR3 extends over 17 amino acids. With 0 bases clipped from V and 4 bases from J, the junction kept 4 bases outside the gene matches. From germline, CDR1 is SEHNR and CDR2 FQNEAQ (reference sequence). CDR3 in amino acids: CASSLAGTSGGIETQYF. The CDR3 coding sequence is TGTGCCAGCAGCTTAGCAGGGACTAGCGGGGGAATAGAGACCCAGTACTTC.

This clonotype was seen only a few times. This chain links TRBV5-1 with TRBJ2-1; D call uncertain. Germline V gene lookup returns CDR1 SGHRS and CDR2 YFSETQ. Trimming removed 2 bases at V and 7 bases at J, with 13 bases between. CDR3 length: 14 residues. CDR3 bases: TGCGCCAGCAGCTTAGGGTCTGTGGTGAATGAGCAGTTCTTC. The encoded protein is CASSLGSVVNEQFF.

This clonotype turned up a few times. The rearrangement joins TRBV7-8 to TRBJ2-1; maybe TRBD1 (6 bases). V was cut by 5 bases and J by 3 bases, with 20 bases left in between. Germline assignment: CDR1 SGHVS and CDR2 FQNEAQ. The CDR3 length is 17 residues. CDR3 in amino acids: CASSLERPGQRYNEQFF. CDR3 DNA: TGTGCCAGCAGCCTCGAGAGGCCTGGACAGCGCTACAATGAGCAGTTCTTC.

J is TRBJ2-1 and V is TRBV20-1, with 9 bases lining up with TRBD2. CDR1 DFQATT and CDR2 SNEGSKA come from the germline V gene (reference sequence). The ends lost 1 base at V and 4 bases at J; junction bases unmatched: 17. CDR3 size: 19 residues. The CDR3 is CSARAMGGSGGVRYNEQFF. In nucleotides, the CDR3 is TGCAGTGCTAGAGCCATGGGGGGTAGCGGGGGAGTTAGGTACAATGAGCAGTTCTTC.

This clonotype was counted only a few times. The chain employs TRBV7-2 and TRBJ2-7; 10 bases are a match to TRBD1. Trimming removed 1 base from V and 6 bases from J; junction bases left unmatched: 6. Germline V lookup: CDR1 SGHTA, CDR2 FQGNSA. This CDR3 has 15 residues. The CDR3 DNA reads TGTGCCAGCAGCTTAGGGGGACAGGGGTATGGCGAGCAGTACTTC. Its protein product is CASSLGGQGYGEQYF.

As DNA, the CDR3 is TGCGCCAGCACTCACTTGACCCGGGACTTGAATTCACCCCTCCACTTT. Protein: CASTHLTRDLNSPLHF. This chain connects TRBV4-1 to TRBJ1-6; D might be TRBD1 (5 bases). V lost 7 bases and J 7 bases, leaving 20 bases between the germline ends. CDR1 and CDR2 (germline): MGHRA, YSYEKL. CDR3 length equals 16 residues.

The V gene is TRBV5-1, the J gene TRBJ2-1, with TRBD1 identical over 10 bases. This CDR3 region has 16 residues. V lost 2 bases and J lost 8; bases outside the gene matches: 10. CDR1 is SGHRS, CDR2 YFSETQ, per germline. CDR3 amino acids: CASSLLPGQGPHEQFF. CDR3 bases: TGCGCCAGCAGCTTACTCCCGGGACAGGGGCCCCATGAGCAGTTCTTC.

This chain joins TRBV20-1 and TRBJ2-5; 7 bases agree with TRBD2. This CDR3 has 14 residues. V trimming: 3 bases; J trimming: 9 bases; junction bases outside the gene matches: 13. Germline V gene sequence: CDR1 DFQATT, CDR2 SNEGSKA (reference sequence). This CDR3 reads CSASPRSSGAAQYF. The CDR3 bases are TGCAGTGCTAGCCCACGTAGCAGCGGGGCGGCCCAGTACTTC.

This sequence joins TRBV24-1 and TRBJ2-2; D not resolved. The CDR3 runs 14 residues. V lost 5 bases and J 6 bases, leaving 12 bases between the germline ends. Germline V lookup: CDR1 KGHDR, CDR2 SFDVKD. CDR3: CATSVPTQSGELFF. The CDR3 DNA is TGTGCCACCAGTGTTCCTACTCAGTCCGGGGAGCTGTTTTTT.

The rearrangement joins TRBV5-1 to TRBJ2-2, with D perhaps given as TRBD1 or TRBD2 (6 bases each). V lost 2 bases and J lost 4, with 15 bases in between. The germline V gene encodes CDR1 SGHRS and CDR2 YFSETQ. The length of the CDR3 is 16 residues. CDR3 sequence reads: CASSLPQGGGTGELFF. DNA for the CDR3: TGCGCCAGCAGCTTACCACAGGGAGGCGGCACCGGGGAGCTGTTTTTT.

This clonotype appeared a few times. The chain combines TRBV20-1 with TRBJ2-4, with 10 positions matching TRBD2. V dropped 6 bases and J dropped 3; count of bases not matched to a gene: 11. Looked up from germline, CDR1 is DFQATT and CDR2 is SNEGSKA (reference sequence). The CDR3 sequence is 16 residues long. The CDR3 DNA sequence: TGCAGTGCCTACACCGGGACTAGCGTGGACAAAAACATTCAGTACTTC. This sequence encodes CSAYTGTSVDKNIQYF.

The chain carries TRBV28 and TRBJ1-5; 7 bases align to TRBD1. The V gene end was trimmed by 5 bases and the J gene end by 2 bases; junction bases not matched to a gene: 3. The CDR3 runs 14 residues. Germline V lookup: CDR1 MDHEN, CDR2 SYDVKM. The chain's CDR3 is CASSKTGGNQPQHF. The CDR3 coding sequence is TGTGCCAGCAGTAAAACAGGGGGCAATCAGCCCCAGCATTTT.

This clonotype occurred a few times. This chain links TRBV5-1 with TRBJ1-1; D ambiguous. The V end lost 0 bases, the J end lost 1 base, and 10 bases lay between the germline ends. There are 15 residues in the CDR3. The germline CDR1 and CDR2 sequences are SGHRS and YFSETQ. This CDR3 is CASSLVAAQNTEAFF. In DNA form, the CDR3 reads TGCGCCAGCAGCTTGGTGGCAGCACAGAACACTGAAGCTTTCTTT.

The rearrangement links TRBV5-1 to TRBJ1-1; D unclear. CDR1 and CDR2 from the germline V gene are SGHRS and YFSETQ. With 0 bases removed from V and 3 bases from J, the gap between germline ends came to 12 bases. The CDR3 loop spans 15 amino acids. Here the CDR3 DNA reads TGCGCCAGCAGCTTGGACGCTCCGGGGTACACTGAAGCTTTCTTT. Its translation: CASSLDAPGYTEAFF.

This clonotype was observed at least ten times. The chain uses TRBV12-3 or TRBV12-4 and TRBJ2-1; D gene uncertain. CDR3 length: 11 amino acids. V lost 6 bases and J 6 bases, leaving 6 bases between the germline ends. The CDR3 protein is CASSSLNEQFF. The CDR3 nucleotides are TGTGCCAGCAGCTCCCTCAATGAGCAGTTCTTC.